The entry below gives a single T cell receptor beta chain sequence along with its context. Sequencing used immunoSEQ multiplex PCR; TCRdb keeps in-frame clones, though not all of them. The sample has approximately 2,000,000 clones; roughly 93% are singletons. This CDR3 has 14 residues. Trimming left V 3 bases short and J 1 base short, with 8 bases between. In germline, CDR1 is SGHDT, CDR2 YYEEEE. This entry is derived from a study of shared clonotypes between healthy human individuals. CD45RO-negative, CCR7-selected cells formed the naive CD8 fraction, which excluded terminally differentiated effector memory CD45RA+ cells.

The chain carries TRBV5-6 and TRBJ1-3, with no clear D. This receptor was identified in a man between 18 and 35 years old in good health. Some clones in this sample may be carry-over from other donors' samples. The sample was naive CD8+ T cells from PBMCs. The CDR3 DNA reads as TGTGCCAGCAGCTATCAGGCTTCTGGAAACACCATATATTTT. The encoded protein is CASSYQASGNTIYF.